The 7 T cell receptor beta chains below all came from one sample that was sequenced in a study of blood T cells in healthy people across ages (dated by TCRdb to between 2015 and 2017). The method was 5' RACE. Instrument used: Illumina HiSeq 2500. A second PCR of roughly 6 to 12 cycles was run with a J-beta primer mix and a sample-barcoded 5' primer. Using fastp trimming at Q25 and MiXCR clonotype assembly, TCRdb reanalyzed the public sequencing data and kept in-frame beta chains. CDR3 protein sequences are deduplicated, and each keeps its most common genes and DNA. The sample table holds hundreds of thousands of distinct CDR3 sequences, of which roughly 41% were seen once. Jointly, the top ten make up under 25% of the sample. Input material: blood. The receptors were gathered from a woman aged 60-75 years in good health.

The genes are TRBV3-1 and TRBJ1-2; the match to TRBD1 covers 7 bases. This CDR3 is built from 17 residues. V dropped 3 bases and J dropped 5; count of bases not matched to a gene: 15. Germline CDR1 is LGHDT and CDR2 is YNNKEL (reference sequence). CDR3 protein: CASSHQGVIRIGYGYTF. For the CDR3, the DNA is TGTGCCAGCAGCCACCAGGGGGTAATACGCATCGGGTATGGCTACACCTTC.

This chain links TRBV7-2 with TRBJ2-7, with D maybe TRBD2 (6 bases). Looked up from germline, CDR1 is SGHTA and CDR2 is FQGNSA. This CDR3 is 16 amino acids long. V dropped 5 bases and J dropped 5 bases, with 22 bases sitting between them. CDR3 protein: CASSPTRAITGDEQYF. In DNA, the CDR3 is TGTGCCAGCAGCCCCACCCGGGCGATAACGGGAGACGAGCAGTACTTC.

Only one count was recorded for this clonotype. The J gene is TRBJ2-3, the V gene TRBV7-9; D call uncertain. This CDR3 spans 14 amino acids. Trimming cost V 5 bases and J 4 bases, with 13 bases left between them. CDR1 is SEHNR and CDR2 is FQNEAQ in the germline V gene (reference sequence). This CDR3 reads CASSPGRVADTQYF. The CDR3 DNA reads as TGTGCCAGCAGCCCGGGCAGAGTGGCAGATACGCAGTATTTT.

Comments on this clonotype: One junction end disagrees with the germline gene, perhaps due to a read error. The chain joins TRBV2 to TRBJ1-5, with D maybe TRBD1 (5 bases). The CDR3 sequence is 14 residues long. Germline CDR1 SNHLY, CDR2 FYNNEI. The CDR3 sequence is CASSDRVRNQPRHF. The CDR3 DNA follows: TGTGCCAGCAGTGACAGGGTGCGCAATCAGCCCCGGCATTTT.

Ten or more counts support this clonotype. The V call is TRBV7-6, the J call TRBJ2-3, with 8 bases fitting TRBD2. V shed 5 bases and J 2 bases; nucleotides not matched to a gene: 9. Germline assignment: CDR1 SGHVS and CDR2 FNYEAQ. The CDR3 sequence is 16 residues long. CDR3 DNA sequence: TGTGCCAGCAGCACAAGTGCGGGGGGAGTCACAGATACGCAGTATTTT. Protein sequence: CASSTSAGGVTDTQYF.

This clonotype has more than one count but fewer than ten. The gene calls are TRBV6-4 and TRBJ2-7, with 9 positions matching TRBD1. Germline-derived CDR1 and CDR2 are MRHNA and SNTAGT. Trimming removed 10 bases from V and 1 base from J; junction bases left unmatched: 5. The CDR3 sequence is 13 residues long. In DNA form, the CDR3 reads TGTGCCAACCACAGGGGGCTTTCCTACGAGCAGTACTTC. Protein: CANHRGLSYEQYF.

This clonotype was detected only a few times. The rearrangement links TRBV6-1 to TRBJ2-5; tentative D call: TRBD2 (6 bases). V shed 4 bases and J shed 11 bases, with 14 bases lying between them. CDR1 is MNHNS and CDR2 is SASEGT in the germline V gene. The CDR3 sequence is 12 residues long. The CDR3, as DNA: TGTGCCAGCAGTGGGGGAGGTGGTGAGCAGTACTTC. Residues: CASSGGGGEQYF.